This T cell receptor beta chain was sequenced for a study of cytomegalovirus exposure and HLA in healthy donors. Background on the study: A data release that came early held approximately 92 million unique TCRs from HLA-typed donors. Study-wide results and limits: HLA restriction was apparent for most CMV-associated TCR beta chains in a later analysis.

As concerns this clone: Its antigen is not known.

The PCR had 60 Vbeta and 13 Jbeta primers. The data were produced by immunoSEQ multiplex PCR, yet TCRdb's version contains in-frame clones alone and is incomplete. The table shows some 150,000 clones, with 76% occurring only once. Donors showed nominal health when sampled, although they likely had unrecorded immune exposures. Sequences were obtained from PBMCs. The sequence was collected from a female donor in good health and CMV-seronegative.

The CDR3 here is CASSQGGRGLAGGQRAEQYF. The CDR3 coding sequence is TGCGCCAGCAGCCAAGGAGGGCGGGGACTAGCGGGGGGCCAACGTGCCGAGCAGTACTTC. The chain carries TRBV4-3 and TRBJ2-7, with 15 bases matching TRBD2. The CDR3 sequence is 20 residues long. CDR1 is LGHNA and CDR2 is YSLEER in the germline V gene. Trimming took 1 base from V and 6 from J; bases not matched to a gene: 16.